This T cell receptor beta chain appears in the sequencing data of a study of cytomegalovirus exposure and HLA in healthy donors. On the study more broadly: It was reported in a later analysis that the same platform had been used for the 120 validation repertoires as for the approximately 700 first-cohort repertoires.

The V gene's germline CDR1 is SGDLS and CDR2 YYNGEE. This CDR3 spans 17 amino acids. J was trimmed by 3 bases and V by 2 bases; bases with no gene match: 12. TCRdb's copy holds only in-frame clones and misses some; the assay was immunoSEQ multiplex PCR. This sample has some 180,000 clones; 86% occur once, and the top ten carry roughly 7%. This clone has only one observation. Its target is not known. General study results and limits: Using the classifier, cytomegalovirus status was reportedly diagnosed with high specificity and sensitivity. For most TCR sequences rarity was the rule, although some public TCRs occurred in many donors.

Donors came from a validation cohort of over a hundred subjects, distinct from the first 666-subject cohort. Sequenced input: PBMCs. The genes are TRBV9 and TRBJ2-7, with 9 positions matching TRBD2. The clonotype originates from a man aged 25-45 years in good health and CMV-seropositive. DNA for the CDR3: TGTGCCAGCAGCGTCCTCCCTTATAGCGGGAGTGGCTACGAGCAGTACTTC. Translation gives CASSVLPYSGSGYEQYF.